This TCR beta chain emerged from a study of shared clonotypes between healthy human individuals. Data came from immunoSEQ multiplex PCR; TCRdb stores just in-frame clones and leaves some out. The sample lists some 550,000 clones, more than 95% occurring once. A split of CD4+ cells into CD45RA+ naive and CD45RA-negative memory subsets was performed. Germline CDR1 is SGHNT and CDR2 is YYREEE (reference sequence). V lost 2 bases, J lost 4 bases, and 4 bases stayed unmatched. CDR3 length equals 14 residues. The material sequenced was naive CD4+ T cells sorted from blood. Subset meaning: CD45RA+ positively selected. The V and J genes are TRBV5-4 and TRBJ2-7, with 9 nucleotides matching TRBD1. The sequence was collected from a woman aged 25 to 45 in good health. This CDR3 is CASSLGTGLYEQYF. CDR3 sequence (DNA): TGTGCCAGCAGCTTAGGGACAGGGCTGTACGAGCAGTACTTC. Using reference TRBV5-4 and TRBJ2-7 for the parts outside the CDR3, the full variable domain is ETGVTQSPTHLIKTRGQQVTLRCSSQSGHNTVSWYQQALGQGPQFIFQYYREEENGRGNFPPRFSGLQFPNYSSELNVNALELDDSALYLCASSLGTGLYEQYFGPGTRLTVT.